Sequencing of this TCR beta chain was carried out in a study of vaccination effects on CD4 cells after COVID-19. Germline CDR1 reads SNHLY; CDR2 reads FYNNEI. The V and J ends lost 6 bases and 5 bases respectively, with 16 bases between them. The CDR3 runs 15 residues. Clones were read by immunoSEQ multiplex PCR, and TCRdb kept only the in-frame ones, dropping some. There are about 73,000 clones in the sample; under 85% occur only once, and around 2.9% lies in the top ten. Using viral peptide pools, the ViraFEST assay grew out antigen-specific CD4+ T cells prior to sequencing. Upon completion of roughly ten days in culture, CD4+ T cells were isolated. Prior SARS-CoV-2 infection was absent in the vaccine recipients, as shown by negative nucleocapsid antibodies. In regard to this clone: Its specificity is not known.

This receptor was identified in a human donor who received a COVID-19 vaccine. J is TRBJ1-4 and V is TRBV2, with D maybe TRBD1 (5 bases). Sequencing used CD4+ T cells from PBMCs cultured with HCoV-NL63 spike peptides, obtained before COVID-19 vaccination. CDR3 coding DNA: TGTGCCAGCAGAAATTGGGGGGGACCAAATGAAAAACTGTTTTTT. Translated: CASRNWGGPNEKLFF.